This T cell receptor (beta chain) stems from a study of T-cell reconstitution after alpha-beta-depleted transplantation in children. In this sample, this clonotype turned up a few times. The germline gives CDR1 SGHRS, CDR2 YFSETQ. J gave up 6 bases and V 4 bases, and 13 bases lay outside the gene matches. The CDR3 covers 19 residues. Library preparation (for TCRbeta) was performed with unique molecular identifiers. TCRdb re-called the PCR reads with MiXCR, one entry per CDR3 protein. The sample contains hundreds of thousands of distinct CDR3 sequences, 18% of which appear only once. The clonotype comes from a human donor who donated a stem cell graft to a child with acute lymphoblastic leukemia. This specimen consisted of PBMCs from the stem cell graft donor, obtained from the stem cell graft. This chain uses TRBV5-1 with TRBJ2-1, with 16 nucleotides matching TRBD2. The CDR3 nucleotides read TGCGCCAGCAGCCCATTGGGACTAGCGGGAGGGCTCCTATTCAATGAGCAGTTCTTC. Translating it yields CASSPLGLAGGLLFNEQFF. Combining the CDR3 with reference TRBV5-1 and TRBJ2-1 gives the whole variable domain KAGVTQTPRYLIKTRGQQVTLSCSPISGHRSVSWYQQTPGQGLQFLFEYFSETQRNKGNFPGRFSGRQFSNSRSEMNVSTLELGDSALYLCASSPLGLAGGLLFNEQFFGPGTRLTVL.